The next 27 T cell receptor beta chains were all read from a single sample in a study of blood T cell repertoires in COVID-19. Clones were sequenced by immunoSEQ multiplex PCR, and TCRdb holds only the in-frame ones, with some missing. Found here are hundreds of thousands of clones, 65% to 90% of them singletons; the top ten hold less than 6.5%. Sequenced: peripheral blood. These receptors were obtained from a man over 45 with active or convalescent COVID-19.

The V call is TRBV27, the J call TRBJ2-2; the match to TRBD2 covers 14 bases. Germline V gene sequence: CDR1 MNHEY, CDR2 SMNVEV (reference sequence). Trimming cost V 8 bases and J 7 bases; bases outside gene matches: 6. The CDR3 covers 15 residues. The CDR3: CASSSGLAGVGELFF. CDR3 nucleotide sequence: TGTGCCAGCTCATCGGGACTAGCGGGGGTCGGGGAGCTGTTTTTT.

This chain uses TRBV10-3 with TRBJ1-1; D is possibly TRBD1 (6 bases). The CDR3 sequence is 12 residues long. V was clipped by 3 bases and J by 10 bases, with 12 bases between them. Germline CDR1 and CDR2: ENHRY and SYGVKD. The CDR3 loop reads CAISDEGVRAFF. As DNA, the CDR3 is TGTGCCATCAGTGACGAGGGGGTCCGAGCTTTCTTT.

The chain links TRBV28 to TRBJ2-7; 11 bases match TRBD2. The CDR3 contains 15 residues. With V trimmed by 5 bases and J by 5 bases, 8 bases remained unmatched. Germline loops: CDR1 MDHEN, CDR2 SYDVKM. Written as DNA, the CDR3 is TGTGCCAGCAGTATAACTAGCGGGAGAAACCACGAGCAGTACTTC. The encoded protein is CASSITSGRNHEQYF.

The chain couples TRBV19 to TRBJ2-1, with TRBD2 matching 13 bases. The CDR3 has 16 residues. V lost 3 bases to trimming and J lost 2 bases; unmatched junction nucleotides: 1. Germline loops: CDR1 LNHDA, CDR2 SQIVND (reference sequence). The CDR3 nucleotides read TGTGCCAGTAGTATCGGACTAGCGGGAGCCTACAATGAGCAGTTCTTC. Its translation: CASSIGLAGAYNEQFF.

CDR3 sequence reads: CASRGLAGEEQYF. CDR3 DNA sequence: TGTGCCAGCAGGGGACTAGCGGGAGAGGAGCAGTACTTC. The J gene is TRBJ2-7, the V gene TRBV11-2; 14 bases line up with TRBD2. The CDR3 is 13 residues long. CDR1 and CDR2 (germline): SGHAT, FQNNGV. The V segment lost 6 bases and the J segment 7 bases; nucleotides outside the gene matches: 2.

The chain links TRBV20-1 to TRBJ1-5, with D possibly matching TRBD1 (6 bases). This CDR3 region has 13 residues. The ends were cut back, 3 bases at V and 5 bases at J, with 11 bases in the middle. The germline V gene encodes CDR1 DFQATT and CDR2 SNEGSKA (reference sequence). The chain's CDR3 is CSASLQGDQPQHF. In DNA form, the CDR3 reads TGCAGTGCTAGTCTACAGGGTGATCAGCCCCAGCATTTT.

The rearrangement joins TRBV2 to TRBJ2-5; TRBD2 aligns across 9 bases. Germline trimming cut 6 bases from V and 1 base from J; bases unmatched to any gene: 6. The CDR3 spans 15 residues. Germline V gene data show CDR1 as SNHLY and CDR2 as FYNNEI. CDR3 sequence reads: CASRRLAGPQETQYF. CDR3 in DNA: TGTGCCAGCAGGCGCCTAGCGGGACCCCAAGAGACCCAGTACTTC.

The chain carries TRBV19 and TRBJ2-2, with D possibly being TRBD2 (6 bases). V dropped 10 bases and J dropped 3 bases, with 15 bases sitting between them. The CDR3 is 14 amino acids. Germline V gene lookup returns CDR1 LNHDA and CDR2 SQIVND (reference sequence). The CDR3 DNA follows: TGTGCCACCAATAGCGGAGGATACACCGGGGAGCTGTTTTTT. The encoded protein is CATNSGGYTGELFF.

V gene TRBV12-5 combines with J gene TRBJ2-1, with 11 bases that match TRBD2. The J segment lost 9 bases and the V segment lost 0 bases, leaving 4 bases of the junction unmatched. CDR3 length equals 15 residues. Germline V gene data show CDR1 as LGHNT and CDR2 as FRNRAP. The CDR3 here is CASGLVLAGAGEQFF. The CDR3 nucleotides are TGTGCTAGTGGTTTGGTACTAGCGGGAGCTGGTGAGCAGTTCTTC.

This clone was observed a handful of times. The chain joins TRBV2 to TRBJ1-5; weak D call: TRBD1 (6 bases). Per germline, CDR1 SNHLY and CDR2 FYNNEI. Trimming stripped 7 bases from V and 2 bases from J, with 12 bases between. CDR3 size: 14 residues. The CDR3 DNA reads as TGTGCCAGCACATTTGCAGGGGGCAATCAGCCCCAGCATTTT. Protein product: CASTFAGGNQPQHF. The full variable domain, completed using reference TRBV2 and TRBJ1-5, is EPEVTQTPSHQVTQMGQEVILRCVPISNHLYFYWYRQILGQKVEFLVSFYNNEISEKSEIFDDQFSVERPDGSNFTLKIRSTKLEDSAMYFCASTFAGGNQPQHFGDGTRLSIL.

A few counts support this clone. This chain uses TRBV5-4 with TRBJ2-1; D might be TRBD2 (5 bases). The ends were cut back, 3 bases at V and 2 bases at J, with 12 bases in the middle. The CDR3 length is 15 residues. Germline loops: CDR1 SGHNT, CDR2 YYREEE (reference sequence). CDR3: CASSSREVAYNEQFF. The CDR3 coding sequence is TGTGCCAGCAGCTCACGGGAAGTCGCCTACAATGAGCAGTTCTTC. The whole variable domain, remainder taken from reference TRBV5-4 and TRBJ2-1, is ETGVTQSPTHLIKTRGQQVTLRCSSQSGHNTVSWYQQALGQGPQFIFQYYREEENGRGNFPPRFSGLQFPNYSSELNVNALELDDSALYLCASSSREVAYNEQFFGPGTRLTVL.

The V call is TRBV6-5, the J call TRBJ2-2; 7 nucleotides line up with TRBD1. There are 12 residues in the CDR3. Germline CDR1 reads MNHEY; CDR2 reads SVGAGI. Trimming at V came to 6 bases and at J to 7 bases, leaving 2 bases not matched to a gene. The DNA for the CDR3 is TGTGCCAGCAGACAGGGGCGCGGGGAGCTGTTTTTT. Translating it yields CASRQGRGELFF.

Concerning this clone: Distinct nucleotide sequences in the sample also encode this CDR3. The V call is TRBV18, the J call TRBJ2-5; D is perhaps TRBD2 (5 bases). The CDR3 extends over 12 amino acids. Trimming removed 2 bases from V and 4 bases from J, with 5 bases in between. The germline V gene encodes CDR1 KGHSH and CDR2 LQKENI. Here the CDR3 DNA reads TGTGCCAGCTCACCAGGAGGAGAGACCCAGTACTTC. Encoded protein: CASSPGGETQYF.

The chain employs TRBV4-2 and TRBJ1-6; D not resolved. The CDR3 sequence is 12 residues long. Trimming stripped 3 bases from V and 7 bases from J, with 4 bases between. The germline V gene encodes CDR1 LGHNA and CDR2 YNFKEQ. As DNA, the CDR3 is TGTGCCAGCAGCCACGAGAATTCACCCCTCCACTTT. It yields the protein CASSHENSPLHF.

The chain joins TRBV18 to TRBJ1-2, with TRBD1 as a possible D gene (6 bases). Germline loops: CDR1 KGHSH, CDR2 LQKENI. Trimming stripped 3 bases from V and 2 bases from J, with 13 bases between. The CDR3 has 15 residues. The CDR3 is CASSPVDSPNYGYTF. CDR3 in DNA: TGTGCCAGCTCACCTGTGGACAGCCCAAACTATGGCTACACCTTC.

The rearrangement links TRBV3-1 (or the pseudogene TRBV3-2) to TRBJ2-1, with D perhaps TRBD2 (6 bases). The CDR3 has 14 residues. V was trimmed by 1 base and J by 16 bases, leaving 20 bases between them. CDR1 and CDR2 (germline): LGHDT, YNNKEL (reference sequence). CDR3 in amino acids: CASSQARPGGPVFF. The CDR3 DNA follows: TGTGCCAGCAGCCAAGCCCGACCCGGGGGACCCGTCTTCTTC.

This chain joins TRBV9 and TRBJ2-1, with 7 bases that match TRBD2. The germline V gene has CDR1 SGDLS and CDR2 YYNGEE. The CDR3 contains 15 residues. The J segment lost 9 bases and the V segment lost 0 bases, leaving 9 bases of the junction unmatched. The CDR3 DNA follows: TGTGCCAGCAGCGTAGGCGGTTCAACGGGGGGTGAGCAGTTCTTC. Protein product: CASSVGGSTGGEQFF. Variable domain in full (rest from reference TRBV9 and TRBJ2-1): DSGVTQTPKHLITATGQRVTLRCSPRSGDLSVYWYQQSLDQGLQFLIQYYNGEERAKGNILERFSAQQFPDLHSELNLSSLELGDSALYFCASSVGGSTGGEQFFGPGTRLTVL.

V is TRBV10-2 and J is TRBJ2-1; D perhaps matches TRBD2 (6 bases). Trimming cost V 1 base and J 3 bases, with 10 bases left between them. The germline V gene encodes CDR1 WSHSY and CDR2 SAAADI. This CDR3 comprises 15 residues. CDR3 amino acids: CASSEYSGSYNEQFF. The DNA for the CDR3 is TGCGCCAGCAGTGAGTACTCCGGGAGCTACAATGAGCAGTTCTTC.

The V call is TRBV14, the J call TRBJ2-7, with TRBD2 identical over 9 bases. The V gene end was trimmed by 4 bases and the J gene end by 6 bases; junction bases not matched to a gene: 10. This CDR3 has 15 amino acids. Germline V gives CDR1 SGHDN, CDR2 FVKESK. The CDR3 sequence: CASSPVYGTSSEQYF. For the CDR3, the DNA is TGTGCCAGCAGCCCCGTATACGGGACTAGCAGCGAGCAGTACTTC.

The CDR3 DNA sequence: TGTGCCAGCAGCTTTTATAGCCAAGAGACCCAGTACTTC. It translates to CASSFYSQETQYF. The V gene is TRBV5-6, the J gene TRBJ2-5, with D unresolved. The germline gives CDR1 SGHDT, CDR2 YYEEEE. The CDR3 covers 13 residues. V lost 2 bases and J lost 1, with 6 bases in between.

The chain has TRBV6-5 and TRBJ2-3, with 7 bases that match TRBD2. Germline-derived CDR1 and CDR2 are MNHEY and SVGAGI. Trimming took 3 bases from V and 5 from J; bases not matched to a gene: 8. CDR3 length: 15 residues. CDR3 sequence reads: CASSYDPAGKDTQYF. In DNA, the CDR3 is TGTGCCAGCAGTTATGATCCAGCGGGAAAAGATACGCAGTATTTT.

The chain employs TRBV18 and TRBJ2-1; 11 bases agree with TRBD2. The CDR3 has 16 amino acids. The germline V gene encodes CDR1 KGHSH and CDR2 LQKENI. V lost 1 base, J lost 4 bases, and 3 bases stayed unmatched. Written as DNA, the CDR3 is TGTGCCAGCTCACCACTCCTAGCGGGAGGATACAATGAGCAGTTCTTC. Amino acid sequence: CASSPLLAGGYNEQFF.

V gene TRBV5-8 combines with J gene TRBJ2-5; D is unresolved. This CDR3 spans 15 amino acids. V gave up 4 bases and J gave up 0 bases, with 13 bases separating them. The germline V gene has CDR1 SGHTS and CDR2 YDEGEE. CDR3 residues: CASSPGPGDQETQYF. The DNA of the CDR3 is TGTGCCAGCAGCCCCGGCCCTGGAGACCAAGAGACCCAGTACTTC.

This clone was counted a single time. CDR3 nucleotide sequence: TGTGCCAGCAGGGCTCACAGGGGCGGTAGCTATGGCTACACCTTC. Protein product: CASRAHRGGSYGYTF. The chain links TRBV6-5 to TRBJ1-2; 7 positions agree with TRBD1. Germline CDR1 is MNHEY and CDR2 is SVGAGI. The CDR3 consists of 15 residues. With V trimmed by 6 bases and J by 4 bases, 11 bases remained unmatched.

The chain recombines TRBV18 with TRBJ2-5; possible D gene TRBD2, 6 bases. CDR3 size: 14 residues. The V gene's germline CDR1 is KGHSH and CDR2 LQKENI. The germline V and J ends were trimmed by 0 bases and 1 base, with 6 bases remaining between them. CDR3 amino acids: CASSPPGSQETQYF. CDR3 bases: TGTGCCAGCTCACCACCCGGGAGCCAAGAGACCCAGTACTTC.

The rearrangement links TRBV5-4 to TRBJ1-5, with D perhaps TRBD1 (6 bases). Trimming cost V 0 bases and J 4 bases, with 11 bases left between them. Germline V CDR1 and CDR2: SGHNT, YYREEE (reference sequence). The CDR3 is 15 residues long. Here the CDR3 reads CASSLGTERNQPQHF. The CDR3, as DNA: TGTGCCAGCAGCTTGGGGACAGAGAGAAATCAGCCCCAGCATTTT.

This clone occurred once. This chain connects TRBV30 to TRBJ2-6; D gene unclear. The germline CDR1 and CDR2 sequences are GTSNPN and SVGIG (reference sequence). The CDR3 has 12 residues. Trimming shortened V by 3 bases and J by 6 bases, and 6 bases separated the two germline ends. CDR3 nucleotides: TGTGCCTGGAGGCGGAAGGCCAACGTCCTGACTTTC. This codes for CAWRRKANVLTF.